Each of the 12 T cell receptor beta chains below was sequenced from the same sample in a study of shared clonotypes between healthy human individuals. The protocol was immunoSEQ multiplex PCR, while the TCRdb copy is restricted to in-frame clones and leaves out a portion. There are around 700,000 clones in the sample; 60% to 80% occur only once, and about 1.8% lies in the top ten. The source material was memory CD4+ T cells sorted from blood. The sample's subset: CD45RA-negative fraction. These receptor sequences come from a woman in her twenties or thirties in good health.

The V and J genes are TRBV29-1 and TRBJ2-3; 10 bases line up with TRBD2. The V and J ends lost 3 bases and 2 bases, in that order; junction bases with no gene match: 11. The CDR3 runs 17 residues. The germline gives CDR1 SQVTM, CDR2 ANQGSEA. CDR3 sequence (DNA): TGCAGCGTTGACATCCGTTTAGCGGGAGGCCTCACAGATACGCAGTATTTT. Encoded protein: CSVDIRLAGGLTDTQYF.

The rearrangement links TRBV18 to TRBJ1-1; D remains unclear. Germline CDR1 and CDR2: KGHSH and LQKENI. The V end was cut by 2 bases, the J end by 5 bases, with 15 bases between. The CDR3 has 15 amino acids. The CDR3 DNA follows: TGTGCCAGCTCACCAGGAACCCTCCTGGGGACTGAAGCTTTCTTT. Translation: CASSPGTLLGTEAFF.

V and J are TRBV19 and TRBJ2-1, with TRBD1 identical over 8 bases. This CDR3 contains 15 residues. Unmatched junction bases numbered 1, after V lost 3 bases and J lost 0 bases. The germline V gene encodes CDR1 LNHDA and CDR2 SQIVND (reference sequence). The chain's CDR3 is CASSIQGASYNEQFF. For the CDR3, the DNA is TGTGCCAGTAGTATTCAGGGGGCCTCCTACAATGAGCAGTTCTTC.

CDR3 in amino acids: CASRLGLAGNYEQYF. The CDR3 region has the DNA TGTGCCAGCAGACTGGGACTAGCGGGAAACTACGAGCAGTACTTC. The genes are TRBV6-5 and TRBJ2-7, with 13 bases matching TRBD2. V was clipped by 6 bases and J by 3 bases; unmatched bases: 5. Germline lookup yields CDR1 MNHEY and CDR2 SVGAGI. CDR3 length: 15 amino acids.

This clone was detected a few times. The chain has TRBV6-5 and TRBJ2-7; 10 positions match TRBD2. The CDR3 sequence is 13 residues long. Looked up from germline, CDR1 is MNHEY and CDR2 is SVGAGI. The ends lost 8 bases at V and 5 bases at J; junction bases unmatched: 6. CDR3 in DNA: TGTGCCAGCGGAGCGGGAGGGTCCCACGAGCAGTACTTC. It codes for CASGAGGSHEQYF.

The rearrangement uses TRBV29-1 and TRBJ1-5, with D possibly TRBD1 on 5 matching bases. The CDR3 is 12 residues long. CDR1 and CDR2 (germline): SQVTM, ANQGSEA. Trimming cost V 7 bases and J 6 bases, with 13 bases left between them. CDR3 amino acids: CSATHGGQPQHF. The DNA for the CDR3 is TGCAGCGCCACGCACGGGGGTCAGCCCCAGCATTTT.

The gene calls are TRBV28 and TRBJ1-1; D not resolved. Trimming removed 8 bases from V and 6 bases from J, with 19 bases in between. CDR3 size: 14 residues. Germline assignment: CDR1 MDHEN and CDR2 SYDVKM. DNA for the CDR3: TGTGCCAGCGGCCTCTCACGGGGTCGGGCTGAAGCTTTCTTT. Its translation: CASGLSRGRAEAFF.

The rearrangement uses TRBV7-9 and TRBJ2-7; 8 bases fit TRBD1. CDR3 length equals 14 residues. With 1 base clipped from V and 4 bases from J, the junction kept 3 bases outside the gene matches. Germline V lookup: CDR1 SEHNR, CDR2 FQNEAQ (reference sequence). CDR3 sequence reads: CASSLGRGQYEQYF. CDR3 sequence (DNA): TGTGCCAGCAGCTTAGGCAGGGGGCAATACGAGCAGTACTTC.

This clone was counted a few times. The chain links TRBV6-1 to TRBJ2-6; 11 bases map to TRBD1. V lost 6 bases and J lost 3; bases outside the gene matches: 1. Germline V gene lookup returns CDR1 MNHNS and CDR2 SASEGT. The length of the CDR3 is 15 residues. CDR3 in DNA: TGTGCCAGCAGGGGGACAGGGGGTGGGGCCAACGTCCTGACTTTC. Translation gives CASRGTGGGANVLTF.

The J gene is TRBJ1-4, the V gene TRBV28; weak D call: TRBD1 (6 bases). V lost 10 bases and J lost 7, with 16 bases in between. Germline values: CDR1 MDHEN, CDR2 SYDVKM. CDR3 size: 13 residues. The CDR3 nucleotides read TGTGCCACGCAACAGGGTTTGTTTGAAAAACTGTTTTTT. Its protein product is CATQQGLFEKLFF.

The V gene is TRBV7-2, the J gene TRBJ2-2, with D uncertain. The CDR3 sequence is 13 residues long. Germline loops: CDR1 SGHTA, CDR2 FQGNSA. With 3 bases removed from V and 5 bases from J, the gap between germline ends came to 7 bases. The CDR3 DNA follows: TGTGCCAGCAGCTTGCCCCGGACCGGGGAGCTGTTTTTT. Protein sequence: CASSLPRTGELFF.

The DNA of the CDR3 is TGTGCCAGCAGTTCCCCAGGCAGCAATCAGCCCCAGCATTTT. It specifies CASSSPGSNQPQHF. The chain recombines TRBV25-1 with TRBJ1-5, with unresolved D. Germline V gene sequence: CDR1 MGHDK, CDR2 SYGVNS. The CDR3 runs to 14 residues. V lost 5 bases to trimming and J lost 1 base, with 9 bases between them.